The 25 T cell receptor beta chains below come from one sample, sequenced in a study of blood T cell repertoires in COVID-19 (dated by TCRdb to the early 2020s). Library creation used the immunoSEQ multiplex PCR assay. TCRdb's version of the immuneACCESS table is confined to in-frame rearrangements and falls short of the full clone set. An unresolved V gene accounts for under half of the shortfall where checked; the remainder is of unknown origin. For this sample there are about 290,000 clones; roughly 89% appear just once. The top ten clones comprise 11% of the sample. Input material: peripheral blood. The receptors derive from a woman aged 25 to 45 with COVID-19, enrolled during active disease.

This clone was detected once. The rearrangement joins TRBV10-1 to TRBJ2-1; TRBD2 matches at 9 bases. Trimming at V came to 0 bases and at J to 3 bases, leaving 0 bases not matched to a gene. This CDR3 has 15 amino acids. The germline gives CDR1 WNHNN, CDR2 SYGVQD (reference sequence). The CDR3 region is CASSESAGGYNEQFF. The CDR3 bases are TGCGCCAGCAGTGAGTCAGCGGGGGGCTACAATGAGCAGTTCTTC.

This clone has a handful of counts. The chain employs TRBV13 and TRBJ2-7, with TRBD1 matching 7 bases. Germline V gives CDR1 PRHDT, CDR2 FYEKMQ (reference sequence). CDR3 length: 16 amino acids. Trimming cost V 4 bases and J 5 bases; bases outside gene matches: 14. In nucleotides, the CDR3 is TGTGCCAGCAGCTCGGCCGGCGTCAGGGGGAAACACGAGCAGTACTTC. Protein sequence: CASSSAGVRGKHEQYF.

In its sample, this clone was seen once. The genes are TRBV11-3 and TRBJ2-7, with 8 bases matching TRBD1. The CDR3 loop spans 16 amino acids. Unmatched junction bases numbered 13, after V lost 5 bases and J lost 4 bases. Germline V gives CDR1 SGHNT, CDR2 YENEEA. CDR3 sequence (DNA): TGTGCCAGCAGCACCCTCAACGAACAGGGGGGATACGAGCAGTACTTC. As protein: CASSTLNEQGGYEQYF.

A remark on this clone: The identical CDR3 is also encoded by other nucleotide sequences in the sample. V gene TRBV4-1 combines with J gene TRBJ1-6; 9 nucleotides line up with TRBD1. The CDR3 spans 15 residues. Trimming at V came to 2 bases and at J to 7 bases, leaving 3 bases not matched to a gene. From germline, CDR1 is MGHRA and CDR2 YSYEKL. The CDR3: CASSQQGQGNSPLHF. CDR3 DNA: TGCGCCAGCAGCCAACAGGGACAGGGAAATTCACCCCTCCACTTT.

The chain joins TRBV19 to TRBJ2-3, with 9 bases identical to TRBD2. CDR1 LNHDA and CDR2 SQIVND come from the germline V gene (reference sequence). The CDR3 runs to 16 residues. V lost 3 bases and J lost 2; bases outside the gene matches: 6. In nucleotides, the CDR3 is TGTGCCAGTAGTATGGCTAGCGGGGTGTCCACAGATACGCAGTATTTT. It translates to CASSMASGVSTDTQYF.

For this clone: Relative to the germline gene, one junction end is altered; a read error may explain this. The chain links TRBV27 to TRBJ2-1; a weak D match, TRBD1 (6 bases). The CDR3 consists of 14 residues. Germline values: CDR1 MNHEY, CDR2 SMNVEV (reference sequence). Here the CDR3 DNA reads TGTGCCAGCAGTCTCCTACAGGGCTACCATGAGCAGTTCTTC. Translated: CASSLLQGYHEQFF.

About this clone itself: Other DNA sequences in the sample encode the same CDR3. The genes are TRBV5-1 and TRBJ1-1; 8 bases map to TRBD1. Per the germline V gene, CDR1 is SGHRS and CDR2 is YFSETQ. This CDR3 has 15 residues. V shed 4 bases, J shed 0 bases, and the junction held 5 bases outside the gene matches. CDR3 nucleotide sequence: TGCGCCAGCAGCGATCGACAGGGGCTGAACACTGAAGCTTTCTTT. Translated: CASSDRQGLNTEAFF.

The V gene is TRBV6-2 or TRBV6-3, the J gene TRBJ2-1, with 7 nucleotides matching TRBD1. Germline CDR1 and CDR2: MNHEY and SVGEGT. V shed 8 bases, J shed 7 bases, and the junction held 11 bases outside the gene matches. The CDR3 consists of 14 residues. The CDR3 DNA reads TGTGCCAGCTGCCTATGGGACAGTTCAAATGAGCAGTTCTTC. Protein sequence: CASCLWDSSNEQFF.

The chain has TRBV3-1 (or the pseudogene TRBV3-2) and TRBJ2-5; the D is unclear. The length of the CDR3 is 11 residues. V lost 3 bases and J lost 5, with 4 bases in between. Germline V lookup: CDR1 LGHDT, CDR2 YNNKEL (reference sequence). The CDR3 region has the DNA TGTGCCAGCAGCCAGAGGGAGACCCAGTACTTC. This gives the protein CASSQRETQYF.

The rearrangement joins TRBV11-3 to TRBJ2-1, with 7 nucleotides matching TRBD1. J gave up 0 bases and V 5 bases, and 4 bases lay outside the gene matches. The CDR3 has 15 amino acids. Per the germline V gene, CDR1 is SGHNT and CDR2 is YENEEA. CDR3 nucleotide sequence: TGTGCCAGCAGCGCAAACAGGGGCTCCTACAATGAGCAGTTCTTC. It specifies CASSANRGSYNEQFF.

The V call is TRBV6-6, the J call TRBJ1-1, with D perhaps matching TRBD1 (5 bases). The V gene lost 0 bases and the J gene lost 0 bases, with 11 bases spanning the gap. Germline V gene lookup returns CDR1 MNHNY and CDR2 SVGAGI (reference sequence). The CDR3 is 16 residues long. CDR3 DNA sequence: TGTGCCAGCAGTTACTCGTCCGCAGGGTTGAACACTGAAGCTTTCTTT. Its translation: CASSYSSAGLNTEAFF.

The genes are TRBV6-5 and TRBJ1-2, with D possibly matching TRBD1 (5 bases). The CDR3 totals 13 residues. Germline loops: CDR1 MNHEY, CDR2 SVGAGI. V was trimmed by 7 bases and J by 0 bases, leaving 9 bases between them. The CDR3 sequence: CASNGGANYGYTF. The CDR3 coding sequence is TGTGCCAGCAACGGGGGAGCTAACTATGGCTACACCTTC.

This clone was counted between two and nine times. The chain has TRBV7-9 and TRBJ1-3; 7 bases are shared with TRBD1. The J segment lost 2 bases and the V segment lost 4 bases, leaving 5 bases of the junction unmatched. Germline V lookup: CDR1 SEHNR, CDR2 FQNEAQ (reference sequence). The CDR3 has 15 residues. The chain's CDR3 is CASSSTGMAGNTIYF. The CDR3 DNA follows: TGTGCCAGCAGCTCGACAGGGATGGCTGGAAACACCATATATTTT.

This chain links TRBV7-9 with TRBJ2-6, with TRBD1 identical over 8 bases. CDR3 length: 19 amino acids. J lost 3 bases, V lost 4 bases, and 14 bases had no gene match. The V gene's germline CDR1 is SEHNR and CDR2 FQNEAQ (reference sequence). The CDR3 region has the DNA TGTGCCAGCAGCTCAGAGGGGACAGGCGGGCGTTTTGGGGCCAACGTCCTGACTTTC. Protein sequence: CASSSEGTGGRFGANVLTF.

The J gene is TRBJ1-1, the V gene TRBV29-1, with D unresolved. The CDR3 extends over 11 amino acids. Trimming left V 6 bases short and J 1 base short, with 6 bases between. Per the germline V gene, CDR1 is SQVTM and CDR2 is ANQGSEA. The chain's CDR3 is CSVNSNTEAFF. The CDR3 DNA reads as TGCAGCGTGAACTCGAACACTGAAGCTTTCTTT.

The table lists this clone with a count of one. The chain joins TRBV5-8 to TRBJ1-2, with D maybe TRBD1 (5 bases). With 0 bases removed from V and 3 bases from J, the gap between germline ends came to 15 bases. Germline V gives CDR1 SGHTS, CDR2 YDEGEE. The CDR3 extends over 16 amino acids. CDR3 residues: CASSLAFSGLDYGYTF. CDR3 DNA: TGTGCCAGCAGCTTGGCCTTTTCAGGGCTCGACTATGGCTACACCTTC.

V and J are TRBV7-9 and TRBJ1-2; D possibly corresponds to TRBD1 (6 bases). CDR3 length equals 14 residues. Germline-derived CDR1 and CDR2 are SEHNR and FQNEAQ (reference sequence). Trimming left V 5 bases short and J 1 base short, with 11 bases between. CDR3 amino acids: CASSQGQNNYGYTF. DNA for the CDR3: TGTGCCAGCAGCCAAGGACAGAATAACTATGGCTACACCTTC.

CDR3 in amino acids: CASSDNRGIGNTIYF. The DNA of the CDR3 is TGCGCCAGCAGCGATAACAGGGGAATAGGAAACACCATATATTTT. V and J are TRBV4-1 and TRBJ1-3, with 7 bases that match TRBD1. V was clipped by 5 bases and J by 4 bases; unmatched bases: 8. This CDR3 has 15 amino acids. The germline gives CDR1 MGHRA, CDR2 YSYEKL.

Notes on this clone: The junction and the germline gene differ at one end; a read error may be behind it. J is TRBJ1-2 and V is TRBV9, with D perhaps matching TRBD1 (6 bases). This CDR3 region has 12 residues. The germline V gene encodes CDR1 SGDLS and CDR2 YYNGEE. The CDR3, as DNA: TGTGCCAGCAGCGTAGCTACTAGGGGGTTGAGCTTC. Translation: CASSVATRGLSF.

The chain has TRBV2 and TRBJ1-1, with a tentative D call TRBD1 (5 bases). V dropped 3 bases and J dropped 4 bases, with 9 bases sitting between them. Germline-derived CDR1 and CDR2 are SNHLY and FYNNEI. The CDR3 covers 13 residues. CDR3 residues: CASSDLGGTEAFF. CDR3 nucleotide sequence: TGTGCCAGCAGTGACTTGGGGGGCACTGAAGCTTTCTTT.

This clone was detected only once. The chain uses TRBV5-1 and TRBJ2-3; the D gene is possibly TRBD2 (5 bases). The CDR3 has 16 amino acids. Germline V lookup: CDR1 SGHRS, CDR2 YFSETQ. Trimming removed 0 bases at V and 0 bases at J, with 11 bases between. CDR3 loop: CASSLGRGMSTDTQYF. The CDR3 bases are TGCGCCAGCAGCTTGGGTCGGGGTATGAGCACAGATACGCAGTATTTT.

V and J are TRBV28 and TRBJ1-4; D gene uncertain. Trimming cost V 5 bases and J 4 bases, with 5 bases left between them. This CDR3 is 12 amino acids long. Germline lookup yields CDR1 MDHEN and CDR2 SYDVKM. CDR3 region: CASSPYNEKLFF. Here the CDR3 DNA reads TGTGCCAGCAGTCCTTATAATGAAAAACTGTTTTTT.

The sample holds one count of this clone. The J gene is TRBJ2-3, the V gene TRBV6-5; 8 nucleotides line up with TRBD2. Trimming cost V 6 bases and J 1 base; bases outside gene matches: 3. Germline assignment: CDR1 MNHEY and CDR2 SVGAGI. This CDR3 comprises 14 residues. For the CDR3, the DNA is TGTGCCAGCAGAGATAGCGGGGGCACAGATACGCAGTATTTT. Protein: CASRDSGGTDTQYF.

In its sample, this clone was seen once. The rearrangement joins TRBV7-9 to TRBJ1-2; D perhaps matches TRBD1 (5 bases). Trimming pared 0 bases from V and 2 bases from J, leaving 16 bases between. This CDR3 has 17 amino acids. The germline gives CDR1 SEHNR, CDR2 FQNEAQ (reference sequence). The CDR3 DNA reads TGTGCCAGCAGCTTAGCTGGGGGGGGAGTGCGGAACTATGGCTACACCTTC. Its translation is CASSLAGGGVRNYGYTF.

V and J are TRBV19 and TRBJ1-1, with no clear D. The V and J ends lost 5 bases and 5 bases respectively, with 18 bases between them. CDR3 length equals 15 residues. In germline, CDR1 is LNHDA, CDR2 SQIVND (reference sequence). This CDR3 is CASSSQPGIGTEAFF. DNA for the CDR3: TGTGCCAGTAGTTCACAACCCGGGATCGGGACTGAAGCTTTCTTT.